The source of this T cell receptor beta chain is a study of CD8 T cells in ankylosing spondylitis (dated by TCRdb to about 2017). For context, the study as a whole: The study set out to find disease-linked TCR variants by profiling T cell receptor beta repertoires in ankylosing spondylitis patients and healthy donors. The whole study cohort included 108 healthy donors and over 20 ankylosing spondylitis patients. Peripheral blood was sampled, and synovial fluid was additionally collected from ankylosing spondylitis patients. The paper's findings and limits, for the study overall: The disease-linked clones had a CD8+ phenotype and were found at relatively low frequencies in peripheral blood. The disease-linked clones were reported to be significantly enriched in matched synovial fluid samples from ankylosing spondylitis patients. Some TCR beta motif variants had previously been reported in synovial fluid and blood of reactive arthritis patients, which suggested common disease-initiation mechanisms. A TCR beta motif made up of several highly homologous amino acid variants appeared to be characteristic of blood from ankylosing spondylitis patients.

The sequencing machine was an Illumina HiSeq 2500. TCR beta libraries were prepared by quantitative 5'-RACE with molecular barcodes. The original pipeline was this. Disease-linked TCR variants were identified with a new computational method built on a probabilistic model of VDJ rearrangement. Starting from the raw public reads, TCRdb applied fastp trimming at Q25, assembled clones with MiXCR and retained in-frame beta chains. Each CDR3 protein gets just one entry, which takes the most common genes and DNA from the rows behind it. The V and J calls, along with clone size, are taken from TCRdb and not from the paper's own processing. The sample contains 100,000 to 150,000 distinct CDR3 sequences, roughly 15% of them found a single time. Around a third of the sample belongs to the ten largest clones. V is pared back by 4 bases and J by 4 bases, with 18 bases lying between the germline termini. From its cysteine to its phenylalanine, the CDR3 spans 15 amino acids. Left in the record is the CDR3 DNA by itself, 45 bases read in frame from the first base. Sequences SGDLS (CDR1) and YYNGEE (CDR2) are obtained from the germline V gene.

In regard to this clonotype: Its binding antigen is unknown. Qualities for individual bases were not recorded, and no much larger clone is one base off.

This receptor was obtained from a male donor with ankylosing spondylitis. The rearranged segments are TRBV9 and TRBJ2-7; the D region is possibly TRBD1 or TRBD2, each matching across 5 bases. The sequenced sample was blood, either unsorted or a sorted T cell fraction (not recorded which). The bases are TGTGCCAGCAGCATATTTCCGGGACCCCCTTACGAGCAGTACTTC. Translated, this is CASSIFPGPPYEQYF.